The next 27 T cell receptor beta chains were all read from a single sample in a study of cytomegalovirus exposure and HLA in healthy donors. PCR involved 60 Vbeta and 13 Jbeta primers. Assay used: immunoSEQ multiplex PCR; TCRdb lists only in-frame clones, some missing. The table includes roughly 290,000 clones, 80% detected once. The source material was PBMCs. These receptors all stem from a girl aged 2 to 9 in good health and CMV-seronegative.

The V call is TRBV30, the J call TRBJ1-1, with D uncertain. The CDR3 is 13 amino acids. The V gene lost 0 bases and the J gene lost 10 bases, with 15 bases spanning the gap. Per germline, CDR1 GTSNPN and CDR2 SVGIG (reference sequence). Written as DNA, the CDR3 is TGTGCCTGGAGTGTACGTAGTGCCGAGAGAGCTTTCTTT. Its protein is CAWSVRSAERAFF.

The V call is TRBV9, the J call TRBJ1-4; 8 positions agree with TRBD1. The V and J ends lost 3 bases and 8 bases, in that order; junction bases with no gene match: 12. This CDR3 comprises 16 residues. The germline gives CDR1 SGDLS, CDR2 YYNGEE. CDR3 nucleotides: TGTGCCAGCAGCGCCCCCCAGGGGGCGATGGAGGAAAAACTGTTTTTT. Its translation is CASSAPQGAMEEKLFF.

This clone has just a few counts. The genes are TRBV5-1 and TRBJ2-4; 10 bases are a match to TRBD2. The CDR3 is 20 residues long. Germline V CDR1 and CDR2: SGHRS, YFSETQ. V lost 4 bases and J lost 0; bases outside the gene matches: 16. The CDR3 DNA reads as TGCGCCAGCAGCCTATATAGGACTAAGCGGGAGGGACTAGCCAAAAACATTCAGTACTTC. As protein: CASSLYRTKREGLAKNIQYF.

This clone has a single count. The rearrangement uses TRBV28 and TRBJ1-2; perhaps TRBD1 as D (5 bases). The CDR3 has 14 residues. Germline V CDR1 and CDR2: MDHEN, SYDVKM. Trimming left V 6 bases short and J 0 bases short, with 11 bases between. CDR3 sequence: CASSLGLANYGYTF. In DNA, the CDR3 is TGTGCCAGCAGCCTGGGACTGGCTAACTATGGCTACACCTTC.

Notes on this clone: The identical CDR3 is also encoded by other nucleotide sequences in the sample. V gene TRBV28 combines with J gene TRBJ1-1; tentatively, D is TRBD1 (6 bases). The CDR3 sequence is 11 residues long. Germline-derived CDR1 and CDR2 are MDHEN and SYDVKM. Trimming removed 8 bases from V and 5 bases from J, with 9 bases in between. CDR3 coding DNA: TGTGCCAGCTCTAGGGGGACTGAAGCTTTCTTT. It yields the protein CASSRGTEAFF. The complete variable domain, with remaining parts taken from reference TRBV28 and TRBJ1-1, reads DVKVTQSSRYLVKRTGEKVFLECVQDMDHENMFWYRQDPGLGLRLIYFSYDVKMKEKGDIPEGYSVSREKKERFSLILESASTNQTSMYLCASSRGTEAFFGQGTRLTVV.

With regard to this clone: This same CDR3 is encoded by further DNA sequences in the sample. The V call is TRBV7-2, the J call TRBJ1-2; no clear D gene. Trimming took off 3 bases at V and 4 bases at J, with 9 bases between the two ends. This CDR3 is 13 amino acids long. The V gene's germline CDR1 is SGHTA and CDR2 FQGNSA. The CDR3 region is CASSFNTGYGYTF. CDR3 nucleotide sequence: TGTGCCAGCAGCTTTAATACGGGCTATGGCTACACCTTC.

This clone appeared a single time. The chain carries TRBV2 and TRBJ2-1; a weak D match, TRBD2 (6 bases). The CDR3 totals 13 residues. V dropped 7 bases and J dropped 2 bases, with 9 bases sitting between them. In germline, CDR1 is SNHLY, CDR2 FYNNEI. For the CDR3, the DNA is TGTGCCAGCATCCCGGGAGCCTACAATGAGCAGTTCTTC. This gives the protein CASIPGAYNEQFF.

The rearrangement uses TRBV6-6 and TRBJ1-2; no clear D gene. The germline CDR1 and CDR2 sequences are MNHNY and SVGAGI (reference sequence). The length of the CDR3 is 14 residues. The V and J ends lost 2 bases and 6 bases respectively, with 13 bases between them. The CDR3 is CASSYQALRNGYTF. The CDR3, as DNA: TGTGCCAGCAGTTACCAAGCCCTGCGGAATGGCTACACCTTC.

The genes are TRBV30 and TRBJ1-2, with D possibly TRBD1 on 5 matching bases. The germline V gene has CDR1 GTSNPN and CDR2 SVGIG (reference sequence). This CDR3 region has 12 residues. Trimming left V 2 bases short and J 5 bases short, with 9 bases between. The CDR3 bases are TGTGCCTGGAGTCTACAGGCATATGGCTACACCTTC. This codes for CAWSLQAYGYTF.

With respect to this clone: One end of the junction does not line up with germline, which may come from a read error. The chain joins TRBV15 to TRBJ1-5, with 9 bases lining up with TRBD1. The germline V gene has CDR1 LNHNV and CDR2 YYDKDF (reference sequence). CDR3 length equals 18 residues. CDR3 sequence reads: CATSRGTGRLYSDQPQHF. CDR3 coding DNA: TGTGCCACCAGCAGGGGGACAGGGCGATTGTATAGCGATCAGCCCCAGCATTTT.

The CDR3 region is CSVRAHYEQYF. The CDR3 nucleotides read TGCAGCGTGCGGGCCCATTACGAGCAGTACTTC. The chain links TRBV29-1 to TRBJ2-7; the D gene is possibly TRBD2 (5 bases). Germline values: CDR1 SQVTM, CDR2 ANQGSEA. This CDR3 comprises 11 residues. Deletions cut 6 bases from V and 4 bases from J, with 10 bases between.

The chain links TRBV5-4 to TRBJ2-3; 9 bases agree with TRBD2. J was trimmed by 4 bases and V by 3 bases; bases with no gene match: 9. The CDR3 is 16 residues long. Looked up from germline, CDR1 is SGHNT and CDR2 is YYREEE (reference sequence). DNA for the CDR3: TGTGCCAGCAGCTCCCCGGGGAGCGGGGGGTCAGATACGCAGTATTTT. This encodes CASSSPGSGGSDTQYF.

The chain employs TRBV11-2 and TRBJ2-7; D possibly corresponds to TRBD2 (6 bases). The CDR3 is 11 residues long. V lost 5 bases and J 6 bases, leaving 8 bases between the germline ends. CDR1 is SGHAT and CDR2 is FQNNGV in the germline V gene. The CDR3 reads CASSPGGEQYF. The CDR3 DNA is TGTGCCAGCAGCCCCGGGGGCGAGCAGTACTTC.

The V and J genes are TRBV29-1 and TRBJ1-1; D not resolved. Germline CDR1 reads SQVTM; CDR2 reads ANQGSEA. CDR3 length: 15 residues. V lost 6 bases, J lost 1 base, and 18 bases lay in between. CDR3 amino acids: CSVVGSFFSNTEAFF. The CDR3 coding sequence is TGCAGCGTAGTTGGGAGCTTCTTCTCGAACACTGAAGCTTTCTTT. Using reference TRBV29-1 and TRBJ1-1 for the parts outside the CDR3, the full variable domain is SAVISQKPSRDICQRGTSLTIQCQVDSQVTMMFWYRQQPGQSLTLIATANQGSEATYESGFVIDKFPISRPNLTFSTLTVSNMSPEDSSIYLCSVVGSFFSNTEAFFGQGTRLTVV.

This chain uses TRBV6-5 with TRBJ2-3; 7 nucleotides agree with TRBD2. Germline V gives CDR1 MNHEY, CDR2 SVGAGI. The CDR3 runs to 12 residues. V gave up 7 bases and J gave up 6 bases; unmatched junction bases: 4. The CDR3 DNA sequence: TGTGCCAGCACGGGAGGAGGGGATACGCAGTATTTT. Its protein is CASTGGGDTQYF.

The chain carries TRBV5-1 and TRBJ2-3; tentative D call: TRBD2 (5 bases). The V gene lost 0 bases and the J gene lost 0 bases, with 8 bases spanning the gap. The CDR3 contains 15 residues. CDR1 and CDR2 (germline): SGHRS, YFSETQ. CDR3 sequence (DNA): TGCGCCAGCAGCTTGGAAGCGGCTAGCACAGATACGCAGTATTTT. Translation: CASSLEAASTDTQYF. The variable domain in full, with the rest retrieved from reference TRBV5-1 and TRBJ2-3, is KAGVTQTPRYLIKTRGQQVTLSCSPISGHRSVSWYQQTPGQGLQFLFEYFSETQRNKGNFPGRFSGRQFSNSRSEMNVSTLELGDSALYLCASSLEAASTDTQYFGPGTRLTVL.

V is TRBV11-2 and J is TRBJ1-1, with unresolved D. The CDR3 loop spans 14 amino acids. The germline V gene has CDR1 SGHAT and CDR2 FQNNGV. With 0 bases removed from V and 2 bases from J, the gap between germline ends came to 7 bases. CDR3 in amino acids: CASSLDFINTEAFF. The CDR3 nucleotides are TGTGCCAGCAGCTTAGATTTCATTAACACTGAAGCTTTCTTT.

The chain links TRBV7-3 to TRBJ1-3, with TRBD1 identical over 7 bases. Germline V CDR1 and CDR2: SGHTA, FQGTGA. V shed 5 bases, J shed 2 bases, and the junction held 3 bases outside the gene matches. The CDR3 covers 14 residues. The CDR3 sequence is CASSQTGTGNTIYF. The DNA for the CDR3 is TGTGCCAGCAGCCAGACAGGGACTGGAAACACCATATATTTT.

A word on this clone: The same CDR3 also results from other DNA sequences found in this sample. The chain couples TRBV6-5 to TRBJ2-6; TRBD1 might be the D (5 bases). The V end was cut by 0 bases, the J end by 1 base, with 7 bases between. In germline, CDR1 is MNHEY, CDR2 SVGAGI. This CDR3 is 16 amino acids long. CDR3 DNA: TGTGCCAGCAGTTACTCTTCAGGGTCTGGGGCCAACGTCCTGACTTTC. Amino acid sequence: CASSYSSGSGANVLTF.

This clone was detected only a few times. The chain uses TRBV28 and TRBJ2-7, with 9 bases aligning to TRBD2. The germline V gene has CDR1 MDHEN and CDR2 SYDVKM. The CDR3 loop spans 14 amino acids. The V segment lost 5 bases and the J segment 2 bases; nucleotides outside the gene matches: 4. The CDR3 spells CASSRAGGPYEQYF. The CDR3, as DNA: TGTGCCAGCAGTAGGGCGGGGGGGCCCTACGAGCAGTACTTC.

This chain uses TRBV29-1 with TRBJ2-1, with 8 bases identical to TRBD1. This CDR3 comprises 15 residues. V trimming: 4 bases; J trimming: 3 bases; junction bases outside the gene matches: 8. Germline V gene data show CDR1 as SQVTM and CDR2 as ANQGSEA. The CDR3 coding sequence is TGCAGCGTTGTCCAGGGGGCTAATGACTACAATGAGCAGTTCTTC. It encodes CSVVQGANDYNEQFF.

The gene calls are TRBV5-1 and TRBJ1-2, with D possibly matching TRBD1 (6 bases). V lost 4 bases and J 3 bases, leaving 13 bases between the germline ends. This CDR3 contains 14 residues. Germline loops: CDR1 SGHRS, CDR2 YFSETQ. This CDR3 is CASSPDTGYYGYTF. CDR3 bases: TGCGCCAGCAGCCCCGATACAGGGTACTATGGCTACACCTTC.

Here the CDR3 DNA reads TGTGCCAGCAGTCCCGGAGGGGCATGGAATCAGCCCCAGCATTTT. Translated: CASSPGGAWNQPQHF. The chain joins TRBV6-1 to TRBJ1-5; D is perhaps TRBD1 (5 bases). The ends were cut back, 5 bases at V and 4 bases at J, with 15 bases in the middle. Looked up from germline, CDR1 is MNHNS and CDR2 is SASEGT. The CDR3 runs to 15 residues.

In its sample, this clone was seen once. The rearrangement uses TRBV7-9 and TRBJ2-1, with TRBD2 matching over 8 bases. Losses at the gene ends were 5 bases for V and 7 bases for J; bases not matched to a gene: 10. The germline V gene encodes CDR1 SEHNR and CDR2 FQNEAQ (reference sequence). This CDR3 comprises 15 residues. CDR3 nucleotide sequence: TGTGCCAGCAGCCGATTCGGGAGGGTCTGGAATGAGCAGTTCTTC. Translated, it gives CASSRFGRVWNEQFF. The complete variable domain, with remaining parts taken from reference TRBV7-9 and TRBJ2-1, reads DTGVSQNPRHKITKRGQNVTFRCDPISEHNRLYWYRQTLGQGPEFLTYFQNEAQLEKSRLLSDRFSAERPKGSFSTLEIQRTEQGDSAMYLCASSRFGRVWNEQFFGPGTRLTVL.

This clone came up a few times. The gene calls are TRBV10-3 and TRBJ2-5, with 8 bases lining up with TRBD1. J gave up 4 bases and V 2 bases, and 6 bases lay outside the gene matches. The CDR3 is 15 amino acids. The germline gives CDR1 ENHRY, CDR2 SYGVKD. The CDR3 is CAISEDRGFGETQYF. The CDR3 coding sequence is TGTGCCATCAGTGAGGACAGGGGATTTGGAGAGACCCAGTACTTC.

This clone was seen a handful of times. The chain employs TRBV9 and TRBJ2-1; TRBD2 matches 14 bases. Looked up from germline, CDR1 is SGDLS and CDR2 is YYNGEE. J gave up 9 bases and V 2 bases, and 10 bases lay outside the gene matches. The CDR3 is 17 amino acids. CDR3 residues: CASSVRTSGRLSGEQFF. As DNA, the CDR3 is TGTGCCAGCAGCGTTCGGACTAGCGGGAGGTTATCGGGTGAGCAGTTCTTC.

The V and J genes are TRBV5-6 and TRBJ1-5; a weak D match, TRBD1 (6 bases). Germline V lookup: CDR1 SGHDT, CDR2 YYEEEE. V was pared by 8 bases and J by 4 bases, with 28 bases between. CDR3 length: 18 residues. The CDR3 DNA reads as TGTGCCAGATCTCTGACCGGGGACCCCGGGACACCGAATCAGCCCCAGCATTTT. Translation: CARSLTGDPGTPNQPQHF.